This is a list of T cell receptor beta chains from one sample in a study of Graves' ophthalmopathy and Graves' hyperthyroidism. TCRdb recomputed calls from the multiplex PCR reads with MiXCR, one row per CDR3 protein. The sample includes 650,000 to 900,000 distinct CDR3 sequences, roughly 40% of them seen just once. Sequences were obtained from peripheral blood. The receptor source for this set is an adult man with Graves' ophthalmopathy. Each CDR3 is given with its conserved first and last residue. D genes are given only for firm matches. Clone size is stated in some rows and not others, as once, few, many or a class when expanded.

V gene	J gene	D gene	CDR3 length	clone size	CDR3 DNA	CDR3 protein
TRBV10-2	TRBJ1-5	.	18	.	TGTGCCAGCAGCCCGGGGGTCGGTGAGGGGTATAGCAATCAGCCCCAGCATTTT	CASSPGVGEGYSNQPQHF
TRBV20-1	TRBJ2-7	TRBD2	17	few	TGCAGTGCTAGAGATCCCACTAGCGGGAGTGGCCCCTACGAGCAGTACTTC	CSARDPTSGSGPYEQYF
TRBV18	TRBJ2-5	.	14	few	TGTGCCAGCTCACCACGGGCTGACCTAGAGACCCAGTACTTC	CASSPRADLETQYF
TRBV2	TRBJ1-4	.	12	many	TGTGCCAGCAAGCGACTGAATGAAAAACTGTTTTTT	CASKRLNEKLFF
TRBV25-1	TRBJ2-2	.	13	.	TGTGCCAGCAGCGAAAAGGCGACCGGGGAGCTGTTTTTT	CASSEKATGELFF
TRBV19	TRBJ1-4	TRBD1	14	.	TGTGCCTGGAGTTCACCGGGACAGGGGGGAAAACTGTTTTTT	CAWSSPGQGGKLFF
TRBV12-3/TRBV12-4	TRBJ2-5	TRBD1	13	once	TGTGCTAGTGGTTTGGACAGGGAAGAGACCCAGTACTTC	CASGLDREETQYF
TRBV19	TRBJ2-7	.	13	.	TGTGCCAGTAGGGGGGGAACTAACTGGGAGCAGTACTTC	CASRGGTNWEQYF
TRBV19	TRBJ2-7	.	13	.	TGTGCCAGTAGTATCGGGCGAGACTACGAGCAGTACTTC	CASSIGRDYEQYF
TRBV7-9	TRBJ2-7	.	11	many	TGTGCCGGGCAGGGGTACGACGAGCAGTACTTC	CAGQGYDEQYF
TRBV5-6	TRBJ1-5	.	16	.	TGTGCCAGCAGCTTGGGGGGGGGGGGCTTGCATCAGCCCCAGCATTTT	CASSLGGGGLHQPQHF
TRBV7-9	TRBJ1-1	.	14	.	TGTGCCAGCAGCCCCCCGGTAGGAGACACTGAAGCTTTCTTT	CASSPPVGDTEAFF
TRBV9	TRBJ1-6	TRBD1	16	many	TGTGCCAGCAGCCGATACGACAGGGGTGATAATTCACCCCTCCACTTT	CASSRYDRGDNSPLHF
TRBV7-9	TRBJ1-2	.	13	.	TGTGCCAGCAGCGTGGGGACGGTTTATGGCTACACCTTC	CASSVGTVYGYTF
TRBV2	TRBJ2-5	TRBD1	13	many	TGTGCCAGCAGTACAGGGGGCGAAGAGACCCAGTACTTC	CASSTGGEETQYF
TRBV20-1	TRBJ2-5	.	14	.	TGCAGTGCCCCCCCGGTGGAGCTTCAAGAGACCCAGTACTTC	CSAPPVELQETQYF
TRBV7-9	TRBJ1-5	.	14	.	TGTGCCAGCAGCTTAGGAAGGGTTGATCAGCCCCAGCATTTT	CASSLGRVDQPQHF
TRBV5-6	TRBJ1-1	TRBD1	15	many	TGTGCCAGCAGCAAGGACAGGGTTTGGAACACTGAAGCTTTCTTT	CASSKDRVWNTEAFF
TRBV7-9	TRBJ2-5	TRBD2	15	many	TGTGCCAGCAGCTCAAATCCGGGACTAGGAGAGACCCAGTACTTC	CASSSNPGLGETQYF
TRBV19	TRBJ1-6	.	15	many	TGTGCCACCGCACAGCGGAGCTCCTATAATTCACCCCTCCACTTT	CATAQRSSYNSPLHF
TRBV7-8	TRBJ2-2	.	14	many	TGTGCCAGCAGCCTCACGCCCAACACCGGGGAGCTGTTTTTT	CASSLTPNTGELFF
TRBV28	TRBJ2-7	.	12	.	TGTGCCAGCAGTACCAGGGTGTCTGAGCAGTACTTC	CASSTRVSEQYF
TRBV7-6	TRBJ2-7	.	14	many	TGTGCCAGCAGCTTAGAAGTCACCACCTACGAGCAGTACTTC	CASSLEVTTYEQYF
TRBV7-2	TRBJ2-5	TRBD2	16	.	TGTGCCAGCAGCGCGGGAGGGGGGAAAGGCCAAGAGACCCAGTACTTC	CASSAGGGKGQETQYF
TRBV19	TRBJ2-6	TRBD1	16	many	TGTGCCAGTAGTCCCGGGACAGGGGCTGGGGCCAACGTCCTGACTTTC	CASSPGTGAGANVLTF
TRBV10-3	TRBJ2-7	TRBD2	14	once	TGTGCCAGCAACAAACGGGGGGAGTCCTACGGGCAGTACTTC	CASNKRGESYGQYF
TRBV15	TRBJ2-3	TRBD2	14	.	TGTGCCACCCGACTAGCGGGAGACACAGATACGCAGTATTTT	CATRLAGDTDTQYF
TRBV7-8	TRBJ1-1	.	13	.	TGTGCCATCCGGGCTTGGGGGGGCGCTGAAGCTTTCTTT	CAIRAWGGAEAFF
TRBV15	TRBJ1-5	.	14	many	TGTGCCACCAGCACTTCGAGGGGGGTACAGCCCCAGCATTTT	CATSTSRGVQPQHF
TRBV2	TRBJ1-1	.	14	many	TGTGCCAGCAGTAGAACAGGGAGGGGCACTGAAGCTTTCTTT	CASSRTGRGTEAFF
TRBV7-9	TRBJ1-3	TRBD1	15	.	TGTGCCAGCAGCCGGGACAGATACTCTGGAAACACCATATATTTT	CASSRDRYSGNTIYF
TRBV24-1	TRBJ2-5	TRBD2	16	once	TGTGCCACCAGTAGTTACGGACTAGCTCGTCGGGAGACCCAGTACTTC	CATSSYGLARRETQYF
TRBV5-1	TRBJ2-5	.	13	few	TGCGCCAGCAGGGAAACGAGACAAGAGACCCAGTACTTC	CASRETRQETQYF
TRBV2	TRBJ2-7	.	13	many	TGTGCCAGCAATATGGGTCAGGGACGCGAGCAGTACTTC	CASNMGQGREQYF
TRBV2	TRBJ1-4	.	14	many	TGTGCCAGCATTCAGGCAAGGGGTAATGAAAAACTGTTTTTT	CASIQARGNEKLFF
TRBV7-2	TRBJ2-3	.	13	.	TGTGCCAGCAGCTTAGGGGTTGGAGATACGCAGTATTTT	CASSLGVGDTQYF
TRBV7-2	TRBJ1-5	TRBD1	17	.	TGTGCCAGCAGCTCGGGACAGAGACGATTTAGCAATCAGCCCCAGCATTTT	CASSSGQRRFSNQPQHF
TRBV20-1	TRBJ1-4	.	15	few	TGCAGCGGAGGACAATCCGTATCAACTAATGAAAAACTGTTTTTT	CSGGQSVSTNEKLFF
TRBV5-6	TRBJ2-6	.	15	.	TGTGCCAGCAGCCATCCGATCTCTGGGGCCAACGTCCTGACTTTC	CASSHPISGANVLTF
TRBV29-1	TRBJ1-3	TRBD1	16	.	TGCAGCGTGGGACGGACAGGGGGCGGCACTGGAAACACCATATATTTC	CSVGRTGGGTGNTIYF
TRBV10-3	TRBJ2-5	TRBD2	18	.	TGTGCCATCGGATCCAAATTTACTAGCGGGGGAACTCAAGAGACCCAGTACTTC	CAIGSKFTSGGTQETQYF
TRBV4-1	TRBJ1-2	.	16	few	TGCGCCAGCAGCCAAGGGGTTACTGGGGCCGACTATGGCTACACCTTC	CASSQGVTGADYGYTF
TRBV10-3	TRBJ1-4	.	11	few	TGTGCCAGCAGTTATAAGGAAAAACTGTTTTTT	CASSYKEKLFF
TRBV2	TRBJ1-6	.	15	.	TGTGCCAGCAGTTACTCGAGGGGGGGGAATTCACCCCTCCACTTT	CASSYSRGGNSPLHF
TRBV10-3	TRBJ1-4	.	11	few	TGTGCCAGCAGTCCGCGGGCTAAACTGTTTTTT	CASSPRAKLFF
TRBV12-3/TRBV12-4	TRBJ2-5	.	14	.	TGTGCCAGCAGTCACCTGAGTCCAGCGACGGCCCAGTACTTC	CASSHLSPATAQYF
TRBV29-1	TRBJ2-7	.	14	many	TGCAGCGTTGAATCCGGGGGCCGAATCTACGAGCAGTACTTC	CSVESGGRIYEQYF
TRBV15	TRBJ1-5	.	15	many	TGTGCCACCAGCACTTGGGGACTTAGCGATCAGCCCCAGCATTTT	CATSTWGLSDQPQHF
TRBV7-6	TRBJ1-2	.	16	many	TGTGCCAGCAGCTCAACGTCCGGGATTCTGGGCTATGGCTACACCTTC	CASSSTSGILGYGYTF
TRBV2	TRBJ1-1	TRBD1	14	.	TGTGCCAGCAGTAGGGGGACAGGGGGAACTGAAGCTTTCTTT	CASSRGTGGTEAFF
TRBV7-4	TRBJ1-6	.	12	many	TGTGCCAGCAGCTTAGCGTTCGGGGGATCCCCCTTT	CASSLAFGGSPF
TRBV7-9	TRBJ1-4	.	14	.	TGCGCCAGCAGGCCCAGGGCAACTAATGAAAAACTGTTTTTT	CASRPRATNEKLFF
TRBV7-9	TRBJ2-7	TRBD1	13	.	TGTGCCAGCAGTACCCGGACAGGGTACGAGCAGTACTTC	CASSTRTGYEQYF